These 23 T cell receptor beta chains were all obtained from the same sample, sequenced in a study of vaccination and CD4 T cells after COVID-19. Treatment given: roughly nine-day PBMC culture with coronavirus spike peptide pools or control peptides (ViraFEST assay). What these receptors recognize is not known. An Oncomine TCR Beta short-read assay was used to sequence the DNA from cultured CD4+ T cells. Using its own MiXCR run on the PCR reads, TCRdb lists one record per CDR3 protein. The repertoire holds about 12,000 distinct CDR3 sequences, with about 75% as singletons. Sequences were obtained from CD4+ T cells from blood, cultured in vitro. The origin of the receptors is a human donor who had recovered from COVID-19.

The V gene is TRBV11-2, the J gene TRBJ2-7; 10 bases are a match to TRBD2. The CDR3 runs to 17 residues. CDR1 is SGHAT and CDR2 is FQNNGV in the germline V gene. Trimming removed 5 bases from V and 3 bases from J; junction bases left unmatched: 13. CDR3 sequence (DNA): TGTGCCAGCAGCCAGCGGGCTAGCGGGAGACCTAACTACGAGCAGTACTTC. Translation gives CASSQRASGRPNYEQYF.

The chain joins TRBV2 to TRBJ2-4; 16 bases fit TRBD2. CDR1 and CDR2 from the germline V gene are SNHLY and FYNNEI. The CDR3 has 14 residues. Trimming removed 6 bases from V and 8 bases from J; junction bases left unmatched: 1. CDR3 DNA: TGTGCCAGCAGGGGACTAGCGGGAGGGGACATTCAGTACTTC. This translates into CASRGLAGGDIQYF.

The chain has TRBV6-2 or TRBV6-3 and TRBJ1-2; possible D gene TRBD1, 6 bases. This CDR3 contains 12 residues. CDR1 is MNHEY, CDR2 SVGEGT, per germline. Deletions cut 5 bases from V and 7 bases from J, with 11 bases between. The CDR3 DNA sequence: TGTGCCAGCAGTGACAGGTACCCTGGCTACACCTTC. Translated, it gives CASSDRYPGYTF.

The chain carries TRBV2 and TRBJ2-5; 9 positions agree with TRBD1. CDR3 length: 15 residues. Germline V gives CDR1 SNHLY, CDR2 FYNNEI. The ends lost 7 bases at V and 9 bases at J; junction bases unmatched: 15. CDR3 bases: TGTGCCAGCACCGGGACTTGGGACAGGGCGGGGGCCCAGTACTTC. It specifies CASTGTWDRAGAQYF.

The chain joins TRBV7-9 to TRBJ1-5; TRBD1 matches at 11 bases. With 5 bases clipped from V and 9 bases from J, the junction kept 6 bases outside the gene matches. Germline CDR1 is SEHNR and CDR2 is FQNEAQ (reference sequence). The CDR3 length is 14 residues. The CDR3 is CASSLRDRGTPQHF. CDR3 sequence (DNA): TGTGCCAGCAGCCTCCGGGACAGGGGGACGCCCCAGCATTTT.

This clonotype was seen only once. The V gene is TRBV6-5, the J gene TRBJ1-2, with TRBD1 as a possible D gene (5 bases). Per germline, CDR1 MNHEY and CDR2 SVGAGI. V was cut by 4 bases and J by 4 bases, with 19 bases left in between. The CDR3 is made up of 16 amino acids. CDR3 sequence reads: CASSWNSELGLYGYTF. In nucleotides, the CDR3 is TGTGCCAGCAGTTGGAACAGCGAATTGGGGCTCTATGGCTACACCTTC.

The chain links TRBV19 to TRBJ2-5; unclear D gene. Germline loops: CDR1 LNHDA, CDR2 SQIVND (reference sequence). There are 16 residues in the CDR3. V gave up 3 bases and J gave up 0 bases, with 14 bases separating them. The CDR3 protein is CASSIRGDSYQETQYF. The CDR3 bases are TGTGCCAGTAGTATCCGCGGAGATTCGTACCAAGAGACCCAGTACTTC.

The rearrangement links TRBV7-9 to TRBJ2-7; the match to TRBD2 covers 7 bases. V lost 5 bases to trimming and J lost 5 bases; unmatched junction nucleotides: 12. The CDR3 is made up of 15 amino acids. The germline gives CDR1 SEHNR, CDR2 FQNEAQ (reference sequence). This chain's CDR3 is CASSPTGLSSHEQYF. The CDR3 nucleotides read TGTGCCAGCAGCCCTACGGGACTATCAAGCCACGAGCAGTACTTC.

The rearrangement links TRBV6-2 or TRBV6-3 to TRBJ1-2, with a tentative D call TRBD1 (6 bases). Germline V gene lookup returns CDR1 MNHEY and CDR2 SVGEGT. Trimming shortened V by 4 bases and J by 3 bases, and 15 bases separated the two germline ends. This CDR3 has 15 residues. The CDR3 nucleotides read TGTGCCAGCAGTTCCTCGACAGGATGGGACTATGGCTACACCTTC. Amino acid sequence: CASSSSTGWDYGYTF.

This clonotype came up a few times. The genes are TRBV29-1 and TRBJ2-2; the D gene is possibly TRBD2 (5 bases). Germline-derived CDR1 and CDR2 are SQVTM and ANQGSEA. V was clipped by 6 bases and J by 3 bases, with 11 bases between them. This CDR3 has 13 amino acids. Here the CDR3 reads CSVAGLHTGELFF. CDR3 in DNA: TGCAGCGTGGCCGGACTTCACACCGGGGAGCTGTTTTTT.

The chain has TRBV7-3 and TRBJ2-3; D is ambiguous. The length of the CDR3 is 15 residues. From germline, CDR1 is SGHTA and CDR2 FQGTGA. The germline V and J ends were trimmed by 5 bases and 4 bases, with 16 bases remaining between them. CDR3 coding DNA: TGTGCCAGCAGCCCCCAGCCCCCTGTTCCAGATACGCAGTATTTT. Protein sequence: CASSPQPPVPDTQYF.

The genes are TRBV27 and TRBJ2-1, with a possible D match to TRBD2 (7 bases). The CDR3 totals 16 residues. Germline values: CDR1 MNHEY, CDR2 SMNVEV (reference sequence). V was trimmed by 6 bases and J by 4 bases, leaving 19 bases between them. The CDR3 nucleotides read TGTGCCAGCAGCGGGGGAGGGGGACGGGCGTACAATGAGCAGTTCTTC. This gives the protein CASSGGGGRAYNEQFF.

V usage is TRBV20-1 and J usage is TRBJ2-7; TRBD1 might be the D (6 bases). Trimming pared 4 bases from V and 7 bases from J, leaving 14 bases between. The CDR3 has 12 amino acids. Germline values: CDR1 DFQATT, CDR2 SNEGSKA (reference sequence). The CDR3 DNA follows: TGCAGTGCTACAGGGGAGCGAGGGGAGCAGTACTTC. Protein sequence: CSATGERGEQYF.

V usage is TRBV23-1 and J usage is TRBJ2-5; D is perhaps TRBD1 or TRBD2 (5 bases each). TRBV23-1 is identified as an open reading frame with a role that is uncertain. The length of the CDR3 is 16 residues. Deletions cut 8 bases from V and 5 bases from J, with 24 bases between. Here the CDR3 DNA reads TGCGCCAGCGGTTTAGGGGAGAGGCGATTCGGGGAGACCCAGTACTTC. This sequence encodes CASGLGERRFGETQYF.

The CDR3 bases are TGCAGTGTCCCGGACAGTACCGTGGGTGGCTACACCTTC. It translates to CSVPDSTVGGYTF. The chain carries TRBV20-1 and TRBJ1-2; a possible D gene is TRBD1 (6 bases). In germline, CDR1 is DFQATT, CDR2 SNEGSKA (reference sequence). The germline V and J ends were trimmed by 7 bases and 7 bases, with 19 bases remaining between them. The length of the CDR3 is 13 residues.

This sequence joins TRBV20-1 and TRBJ1-5; weak D call: TRBD1 (5 bases). Germline V lookup: CDR1 DFQATT, CDR2 SNEGSKA (reference sequence). The V and J ends lost 3 bases and 6 bases respectively, with 12 bases between them. This CDR3 spans 13 amino acids. CDR3 nucleotides: TGCAGTGCTAGTTGGGGTGGGGCTCAGCCCCAGCATTTT. Translating gives CSASWGGAQPQHF.

The chain combines TRBV7-6 with TRBJ1-4; D is unresolved. Trimming took off 5 bases at V and 7 bases at J, with 20 bases between the two ends. The CDR3 covers 16 residues. Germline CDR1 reads SGHVS; CDR2 reads FNYEAQ. CDR3 protein: CASSPQVPIESEKLFF. The CDR3 DNA reads as TGTGCCAGCAGCCCCCAGGTGCCTATAGAGTCTGAAAAACTGTTTTTT.

V usage is TRBV5-1 and J usage is TRBJ2-3, with D unresolved. The V end was cut by 4 bases, the J end by 5 bases, with 11 bases between. CDR3 length: 13 amino acids. Per the germline V gene, CDR1 is SGHRS and CDR2 is YFSETQ. The CDR3: CASSIRYRDTQYF. DNA of the CDR3: TGCGCCAGCAGCATACGGTACAGAGATACGCAGTATTTT.

The chain employs TRBV20-1 and TRBJ2-5; the D call may be TRBD1 or TRBD2 (5 bases each). Trimming took 1 base from V and 4 from J, leaving 16 bases between them. In germline, CDR1 is DFQATT, CDR2 SNEGSKA (reference sequence). This CDR3 has 15 residues. The CDR3 DNA is TGCAGTGCTAGAGCCCTCGGGTCGGGGCGAGAGACCCAGTACTTC. Its protein is CSARALGSGRETQYF.

As DNA, the CDR3 is TGCAGTGCTAGCCTAGGGACTAGCGGGAGGATGGCGTATTTT. Residues: CSASLGTSGRMAYF. V usage is TRBV20-1 and J usage is TRBJ2-3, with 15 bases lining up with TRBD2. CDR3 length: 14 amino acids. The germline gives CDR1 DFQATT, CDR2 SNEGSKA (reference sequence). Trimming cost V 3 bases and J 14 bases; bases outside gene matches: 9.

The chain uses TRBV7-2 and TRBJ1-6; no reliable D call. The CDR3 has 14 residues. V lost 4 bases and J lost 5, with 9 bases in between. Germline assignment: CDR1 SGHTA and CDR2 FQGNSA. CDR3 protein: CASSWQINNSPLHF. DNA of the CDR3: TGTGCCAGCAGCTGGCAGATTAATAATTCACCCCTCCACTTT.

This clonotype was counted only a few times. V is TRBV28 and J is TRBJ1-5; D not certain. Germline CDR1 MDHEN, CDR2 SYDVKM. Trimming took 3 bases from V and 3 from J, leaving 12 bases between them. The CDR3 sequence is 15 residues long. CDR3 bases: TGTGCCAGCAGTTTTGGAGGCAGTTTCAATCAGCCCCAGCATTTT. Encoded protein: CASSFGGSFNQPQHF.

The chain carries TRBV24-1 and TRBJ2-7, with D possibly called TRBD1 or TRBD2 (5 bases each). The CDR3 has 13 residues. Trimming left V 0 bases short and J 3 bases short, with 5 bases between. The germline V gene encodes CDR1 KGHDR and CDR2 SFDVKD. The CDR3 DNA reads as TGTGCCACCAGTGATTTGGGGGGCTACGAGCAGTACTTC. Translated, it gives CATSDLGGYEQYF.